This TCR beta chain emerged from a study of blood T cell repertoires in COVID-19. Study-level background: The study drew acute and convalescent COVID-19 samples from the United States, Italy and Spain. PBMCs, B-cell-depleted T cells, or T cells were the source of the cDNA or gDNA that made up the material.

The CDR3 length is 15 residues. Trimming cost V 4 bases and J 8 bases; bases outside gene matches: 5. Germline CDR1 and CDR2: MNHEY and SVGAGI. Method: immunoSEQ multiplex PCR; TCRdb's copy keeps in-frame clones and lacks some. This sample has 6,500 to 8,500 clones, with roughly 80% found just once. The source of this sequence is a human donor in a cohort sampled during active COVID-19. V is TRBV6-5 and J is TRBJ2-1, with 13 bases identical to TRBD2. Sequencing used peripheral blood. CDR3 sequence (DNA): TGTGCCAGCAGTTTACTAGCGGGAGGGGTCCATGAGCAGTTCTTC. Protein: CASSLLAGGVHEQFF.